This T cell receptor beta chain was sequenced for a study of CD4 T cells in relation to SARS-CoV-2 and coronaviruses (dated by TCRdb to the early 2020s). Study-level background: The full convalescent cohort of 12 to 13 patients had a median age of almost 40 years, ranging from roughly 21 to 80 years. The approximately 12 convalescent patients included 8 males and 4 females; two subjects were Hispanic. Patient-derived lymphoblastoid cell lines were used to map the HLA restriction of shared crossreactive spike epitopes. At the level of individual TCR clonotypes, the study evaluated whether memory CD4+ T cells crossreact between the spike proteins of SARS-CoV-2 and those of common cold coronaviruses. The Adaptive Biotechnologies TCR-sequencing kit was used to sequence samples from a few pre-COVID donors and the naive versus memory experiments, whereas other data were Illumina-based. A different, Illumina-based TCR-beta assay was used to sequence expansion assays from other donors in the study.

Findings and caveats that apply to the study as a whole: Memory CD4+ clonotypes crossrecognizing SARS-CoV-2 and at least one common cold coronavirus spike were found in roughly 59% of donors. Crossreactive clones showed significantly weaker SARS-CoV-2-driven expansion than monoreactive clones, consistent with antigenic imprinting. Pre-pandemic and post-infection samples were not both contributed by any donor, so tracing of the source of pre-existing responses was limited. Crossreactivity analysis centred on spike protein, so crossreactivity against other viral proteins was not assessed. The study was constrained by small numbers of patients and of tested TCRs. Sequencing naive versus memory cells indicated that the assay picks up memory recall responses, not primary responses primed during culture.

Comments on this clone: The specificity of this receptor is unknown. Within one base of it there is no much larger clone, and no base qualities were kept.

At the junction V is shortened by 0 bases and J by 6 bases, with 12 bases in between. CDR1 and CDR2 (SQVTM, ANQGSEA) derive from the germline V gene. Reading from cysteine to phenylalanine, the CDR3 counts 13 amino acids. Only the CDR3 DNA stays, 39 bases, in frame from base 1. Uncultured naive and memory CD4+ T cell DNA received deep-resolution immunoSEQ TCR-beta sequencing. From the authors' description of their analysis: During preprocessing, nonproductive sequences were removed, along with CDR3s that did not begin with C, did not end with F or W, or were shorter than 7 amino acids. Cultured and uncultured naive and memory CD4+ repertoires were searched for CDR3s previously identified as spike- and CEF-reactive. After three terminal residues were trimmed from each end, CDR3 homology was quantified as pairwise Levenshtein distance using the stringdist R package. Held by TCRdb, this immuneACCESS table contains in-frame sequences only and omits some clones. Under half of the omission traces to an unresolved V gene where checked; the cause of the rest is unknown. For V, J and clone size, that table is used; D and trimming come from the DNA. The sample profile shows around 37,000 clones; 80% to 90% of them were found once. Approximately 3.1% of the sample comes from the top ten.

To separate naive from memory CD4+ T cells, cryopreserved PBMCs first underwent CD4 enrichment and then EasySep naive CD4+ T cell enrichment. Ficoll-Paque PLUS gradient centrifugation was used to isolate PBMCs from either whole blood or leukapheresis product. PBMCs were either cryopreserved at -140°C or used fresh in the expansion assay. The QIAamp Micro DNA Kit was used to extract genomic DNA from the CD4+ T cells. This receptor was taken from an adult with COVID-19. The V gene is TRBV29-1 and the J gene is TRBJ2-7; the D gene is possibly TRBD2, with 5 bases matching. Source material: memory CD4+ T cells from PBMCs. Per the publication, the cell subset or site label means: memory (non-naive) CD4+ T cells. The DNA sequence is given as TGCAGCGTTGAAGAGGTCTCTCGGGGCGAGCAGTACTTC. It translates as CSVEEVSRGEQYF.